This entry features one T cell receptor beta chain sequence. The germline V gene encodes CDR1 SGHKS and CDR2 YYEKEE (reference sequence). CDR3 length equals 15 residues. V lost 4 bases and J lost 10; bases outside the gene matches: 13. The sample belongs to a study of T cell changes during pregnancy in multiple sclerosis. The protocol was immunoSEQ multiplex PCR, while the TCRdb copy is restricted to in-frame clones and leaves out a portion. The data show about 20,000 clones, over 80% seen once. The clonotype originates from a female donor in good health, enrolled as a control in a pregnancy study. Source: CD8+ T cells from peripheral blood mononuclear cells, taken in the third trimester of pregnancy. This sequence joins TRBV5-5 and TRBJ1-4; 7 positions agree with TRBD1. CDR3 sequence (DNA): TGTGCCAGCAGCCTGACTGACAGGGCCTGGGGAAAACTGTTTTTT. As protein: CASSLTDRAWGKLFF.